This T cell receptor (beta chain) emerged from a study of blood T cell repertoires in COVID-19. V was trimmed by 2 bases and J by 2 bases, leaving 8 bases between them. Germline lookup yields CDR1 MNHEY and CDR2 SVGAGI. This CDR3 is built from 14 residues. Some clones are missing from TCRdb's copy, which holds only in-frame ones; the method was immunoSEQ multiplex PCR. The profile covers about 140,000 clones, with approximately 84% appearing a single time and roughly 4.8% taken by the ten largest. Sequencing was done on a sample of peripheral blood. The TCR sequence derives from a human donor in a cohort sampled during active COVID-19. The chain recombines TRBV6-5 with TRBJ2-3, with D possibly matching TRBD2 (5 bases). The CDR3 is CASSYTGSTDTQYF. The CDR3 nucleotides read TGTGCCAGCAGTTACACGGGGTCCACAGATACGCAGTATTTT.